One T cell receptor beta chain is described in this entry. This entry is derived from a study of blood T cell repertoires in COVID-19. This table comes from immunoSEQ multiplex PCR, and its TCRdb copy is limited to in-frame clones, with some not included. The repertoire has about 250,000 clones, approximately 90% of them found once; the top ten carry about 1.6%. The germline gives CDR1 LNHNV, CDR2 YYDKDF (reference sequence). V shed 2 bases, J shed 5 bases, and the junction held 3 bases outside the gene matches. The CDR3 length is 14 residues. This receptor was identified in a man aged 35 to 55 who had recovered from COVID-19. The sample was PBMCs or T cells enriched from blood (not recorded which). V is TRBV15 and J is TRBJ1-2; 9 nucleotides line up with TRBD1. The CDR3 reads CATSRLGQGYGYTF. The DNA for the CDR3 is TGTGCCACCAGCAGACTCGGACAGGGGTATGGCTACACCTTC. The entire variable domain, with the rest obtained from reference TRBV15 and TRBJ1-2, is as follows: DAMVIQNPRYQVTQFGKPVTLSCSQTLNHNVMYWYQQKSSQAPKLLFHYYDKDFNNEADTPDNFQSRRPNTSFCFLDIRSPGLGDTAMYLCATSRLGQGYGYTFGSGTRLTVV.